These 31 T cell receptor beta chains were sequenced from one sample in a study of blood T cell repertoires in COVID-19. Sequencing used immunoSEQ multiplex PCR; TCRdb keeps in-frame clones, though not all of them. The sample lists some 300,000 clones, more than 70% occurring once. Material: peripheral blood. Source of these receptors: a woman aged 30 to 39 who had recovered from COVID-19.

The chain couples TRBV4-3 to TRBJ1-2; no clear D. The V and J ends lost 3 bases and 8 bases respectively, with 22 bases between them. The V gene's germline CDR1 is LGHNA and CDR2 YSLEER. The CDR3 runs 16 residues. CDR3 DNA sequence: TGCGCCAGCAGCCACCTTGGGGTAGGAACGAGGGAAGGCTACACCTTC. It translates to CASSHLGVGTREGYTF.

This clone showed up just a few times. The CDR3 DNA reads TGCGCCAGCACCCCATGGACGGGACAGACCAACACTGAAGCTTTCTTT. This codes for CASTPWTGQTNTEAFF. The J gene is TRBJ1-1, the V gene TRBV4-1, with TRBD1 matching 7 bases. CDR1 is MGHRA, CDR2 YSYEKL, per germline. V lost 7 bases, J lost 2 bases, and 13 bases stayed unmatched. This CDR3 contains 16 residues.

The chain recombines TRBV7-3 with TRBJ2-7; 10 bases are shared with TRBD1. Germline CDR1 reads SGHTA; CDR2 reads FQGTGA. After removal of 2 bases from V and 5 bases from J, the junction contained 12 bases not matched to a gene. The CDR3 sequence is 17 residues long. DNA for the CDR3: TGTGCCAGCAGCTTATTAGGTCCGGGACAGGGGAACCACGAGCAGTACTTC. Its translation: CASSLLGPGQGNHEQYF.

The chain couples TRBV7-3 to TRBJ2-1; TRBD2 aligns across 8 bases. Per the germline V gene, CDR1 is SGHTA and CDR2 is FQGTGA. The CDR3 consists of 17 residues. After removal of 2 bases from V and 7 bases from J, the junction contained 13 bases not matched to a gene. The DNA for the CDR3 is TGTGCCAGCAGCTTATTTGGTAGCGGGGACCTTGGTAATGAGCAGTTCTTC. As protein: CASSLFGSGDLGNEQFF.

This clone was picked up a small number of times. The chain links TRBV28 to TRBJ1-5; a weak D match, TRBD1 (6 bases). The germline gives CDR1 MDHEN, CDR2 SYDVKM. The CDR3 loop spans 16 amino acids. V gave up 6 bases and J gave up 5 bases, with 20 bases separating them. The CDR3, as DNA: TGTGCCAGCAGGGCCGAACAGGGAACGACTGATCAGCCCCAGCATTTT. Amino acids: CASRAEQGTTDQPQHF.

The chain carries TRBV2 and TRBJ2-2; D perhaps matches TRBD1 (6 bases). The CDR3 is 14 residues long. Germline V CDR1 and CDR2: SNHLY, FYNNEI. The V and J ends lost 10 bases and 6 bases respectively, with 18 bases between them. Written as DNA, the CDR3 is TGTGCCACGATACTCATACAGGGTGCCGGGGAGCTGTTTTTT. Translated: CATILIQGAGELFF.

The chain links TRBV9 to TRBJ1-2; 9 bases map to TRBD1. J lost 4 bases, V lost 4 bases, and 11 bases had no gene match. The CDR3 consists of 16 residues. Germline V gene data show CDR1 as SGDLS and CDR2 as YYNGEE. CDR3 region: CASSTQPGQGFYGYTF. CDR3 in DNA: TGTGCCAGCAGCACCCAACCGGGACAGGGCTTCTATGGCTACACCTTC. Based on the CDR3 plus reference TRBV9 and TRBJ1-2, the full variable domain is DSGVTQTPKHLITATGQRVTLRCSPRSGDLSVYWYQQSLDQGLQFLIQYYNGEERAKGNILERFSAQQFPDLHSELNLSSLELGDSALYFCASSTQPGQGFYGYTFGSGTRLTVV.

The V call is TRBV4-3, the J call TRBJ2-5; weak D call: TRBD1 (5 bases). CDR3 length: 13 residues. Germline-derived CDR1 and CDR2 are LGHNA and YSLEER. Trimming shortened V by 2 bases and J by 2 bases, and 6 bases separated the two germline ends. CDR3 bases: TGCGCCAGCAGCCAACAGGGACAAGAGACCCAGTACTTC. This encodes CASSQQGQETQYF.

Written as DNA, the CDR3 is TGTGCCAGCAGCGACCCGAGGACTAGCGGGGGGGCGGGTAGCACAGATACGCAGTATTTT. It yields the protein CASSDPRTSGGAGSTDTQYF. The chain combines TRBV9 with TRBJ2-3; 15 positions agree with TRBD2. Germline assignment: CDR1 SGDLS and CDR2 YYNGEE. The CDR3 is made up of 20 amino acids. J lost 0 bases, V lost 3 bases, and 11 bases had no gene match.

The chain couples TRBV30 to TRBJ1-2, with TRBD1 matching over 9 bases. The CDR3 runs to 16 residues. V lost 3 bases and J lost 3; bases outside the gene matches: 11. The germline V gene has CDR1 GTSNPN and CDR2 SVGIG (reference sequence). The CDR3 region is CAWRGTGGWGDYGYTF. CDR3 nucleotide sequence: TGTGCCTGGAGAGGAACAGGGGGCTGGGGGGACTATGGCTACACCTTC.

A single count supports this clone. V usage is TRBV2 and J usage is TRBJ1-5; D not certain. Trimming left V 7 bases short and J 4 bases short, with 14 bases between. This CDR3 is built from 14 residues. Germline CDR1 SNHLY, CDR2 FYNNEI. Written as DNA, the CDR3 is TGTGCCAGCAAGGGCGGGATACTTAATCAGCCCCAGCATTTT. Translated, it gives CASKGGILNQPQHF.

V gene TRBV7-6 combines with J gene TRBJ2-3; 7 bases line up with TRBD2. CDR3 length: 15 amino acids. Germline lookup yields CDR1 SGHVS and CDR2 FNYEAQ. Trimming took 1 base from V and 1 from J; bases not matched to a gene: 2. For the CDR3, the DNA is TGTGCCAGCAGCTTAGTGGCGGGGGGCACAGATACGCAGTATTTT. This gives the protein CASSLVAGGTDTQYF.

The chain combines TRBV6-2 or TRBV6-3 with TRBJ2-7; 8 nucleotides align to TRBD1. The CDR3 length is 13 residues. V gave up 7 bases and J gave up 5 bases; unmatched junction bases: 7. CDR1 is MNHEY, CDR2 SVGEGT, per germline. In DNA form, the CDR3 reads TGTGCCAGCACCCCGGACAGGGTAGACGAGCAGTACTTC. As protein: CASTPDRVDEQYF.

V and J are TRBV10-3 and TRBJ1-2, with TRBD1 matching over 7 bases. Per the germline V gene, CDR1 is ENHRY and CDR2 is SYGVKD. V lost 11 bases and J lost 0; bases outside the gene matches: 6. The CDR3 contains 13 residues. The CDR3 spells CAGGTAPNYGYTF. The CDR3 bases are TGTGCCGGTGGGACAGCCCCTAACTATGGCTACACCTTC.

The V and J genes are TRBV25-1 and TRBJ1-3, with 9 bases identical to TRBD1. V lost 6 bases to trimming and J lost 3 bases; unmatched junction nucleotides: 15. The CDR3 spans 18 residues. The germline CDR1 and CDR2 sequences are MGHDK and SYGVNS. The CDR3 loop is CASRVGQGREENGNTIYF. In nucleotides, the CDR3 is TGTGCCAGCAGGGTGGGACAGGGTCGGGAAGAGAATGGAAACACCATATATTTT.

The rearrangement joins TRBV30 to TRBJ1-6; tentative D call: TRBD1 (6 bases). V lost 2 bases and J 9 bases, leaving 14 bases between the germline ends. Per the germline V gene, CDR1 is GTSNPN and CDR2 is SVGIG (reference sequence). The CDR3 extends over 14 amino acids. DNA for the CDR3: TGTGCCTGGAGTCCCAAGGGACACATTTCACCCCTCCACTTT. It encodes CAWSPKGHISPLHF.

This rearrangement joins TRBV4-1 to TRBJ1-5, with D possibly being TRBD1 (6 bases). This CDR3 is built from 14 residues. V was trimmed by 0 bases and J by 5 bases, leaving 8 bases between them. The germline CDR1 and CDR2 sequences are MGHRA and YSYEKL. CDR3 in amino acids: CASSQETGYQPQHF. The CDR3 DNA reads TGCGCCAGCAGCCAAGAAACAGGGTATCAGCCCCAGCATTTT.

The chain has TRBV19 and TRBJ1-3, with 8 bases aligning to TRBD1. CDR1 and CDR2 (germline): LNHDA, SQIVND (reference sequence). Unmatched junction bases numbered 9, after V lost 8 bases and J lost 6 bases. The CDR3 runs 14 residues. In nucleotides, the CDR3 is TGTGCCAGTCAAGACAGGGGAACAGAAAACACCATATATTTT. Its protein is CASQDRGTENTIYF. Combining the CDR3 with reference TRBV19 and TRBJ1-3 gives the whole variable domain DGGITQSPKYLFRKEGQNVTLSCEQNLNHDAMYWYRQDPGQGLRLIYYSQIVNDFQKGDIAEGYSVSREKKESFPLTVTSAQKNPTAFYLCASQDRGTENTIYFGEGSWLTVV.

DNA for the CDR3: TGCGCCAGCAGCTTGATCCCAGGGGAAGATGACTACACCTTC. Amino acid sequence: CASSLIPGEDDYTF. The V call is TRBV5-1, the J call TRBJ1-2; maybe TRBD1 (6 bases). CDR3 size: 14 residues. The germline V gene encodes CDR1 SGHRS and CDR2 YFSETQ. Trimming took 1 base from V and 10 from J, leaving 17 bases between them.

This clone was observed once. Here the CDR3 reads CSAETLYEQYF. In nucleotides, the CDR3 is TGCAGTGCTGAGACTTTGTACGAGCAGTACTTC. The chain has TRBV20-1 and TRBJ2-7; D is uncertain. V lost 5 bases and J lost 4, with 9 bases in between. From germline, CDR1 is DFQATT and CDR2 SNEGSKA (reference sequence). The CDR3 extends over 11 amino acids.

The CDR3, as DNA: TGTGCCAGCAGCTCCGGACAGAACCCCTACGAGCAGTACTTC. This sequence encodes CASSSGQNPYEQYF. The chain joins TRBV7-9 to TRBJ2-7, with D tentatively TRBD1 (6 bases). Looked up from germline, CDR1 is SEHNR and CDR2 is FQNEAQ (reference sequence). CDR3 length: 14 residues. V dropped 4 bases and J dropped 2 bases, with 12 bases sitting between them.

The V and J genes are TRBV10-3 and TRBJ2-6, with D perhaps TRBD1 (5 bases). This CDR3 is built from 16 residues. The ends were cut back, 5 bases at V and 0 bases at J, with 11 bases in the middle. Per germline, CDR1 ENHRY and CDR2 SYGVKD. In DNA, the CDR3 is TGTGCCATCAGTCCGATTGACAGCTCTGGGGCCAACGTCCTGACTTTC. Translated, it gives CAISPIDSSGANVLTF.

The rearrangement joins TRBV27 to TRBJ1-3, with D unresolved. With 7 bases removed from V and 0 bases from J, the gap between germline ends came to 4 bases. The CDR3 totals 12 residues. Germline V gene sequence: CDR1 MNHEY, CDR2 SMNVEV (reference sequence). CDR3 coding DNA: TGTGCCAGCAAGAGCTCTGGAAACACCATATATTTT. Its protein is CASKSSGNTIYF.

The V call is TRBV4-1, the J call TRBJ2-5; TRBD2 matches at 13 bases. After removal of 4 bases from V and 2 bases from J, the junction contained 4 bases not matched to a gene. The V gene's germline CDR1 is MGHRA and CDR2 YSYEKL. This CDR3 has 16 amino acids. The CDR3 bases are TGCGCCAGCAGCCGTGGACTAGCGGGGGTGCAAGAGACCCAGTACTTC. Its protein is CASSRGLAGVQETQYF.

The V and J genes are TRBV2 and TRBJ1-5; D unclear. CDR3 length: 13 residues. V was clipped by 6 bases and J by 1 base, with 7 bases between them. From germline, CDR1 is SNHLY and CDR2 FYNNEI. The CDR3 sequence: CASSYSSNQPQHF. CDR3 nucleotide sequence: TGTGCCAGCAGCTATTCGAGCAATCAGCCCCAGCATTTT.

The gene calls are TRBV15 and TRBJ1-1, with D possibly matching TRBD1 (5 bases). Germline V CDR1 and CDR2: LNHNV, YYDKDF (reference sequence). The germline V and J ends were trimmed by 1 base and 4 bases, with 10 bases remaining between them. There are 14 residues in the CDR3. CDR3 nucleotides: TGTGCCACCAGCAGAGTTAGGGGAGGCACTGAAGCTTTCTTT. This translates into CATSRVRGGTEAFF.

The CDR3, as DNA: TGTGCCAGTAGTATCGGGGCAGGGGGGACTGAAGCTTTCTTT. Protein: CASSIGAGGTEAFF. The chain couples TRBV19 to TRBJ1-1, with 7 bases that match TRBD1. The germline V gene encodes CDR1 LNHDA and CDR2 SQIVND (reference sequence). The junction had 6 bases not matched to a gene; V was cut back by 3 bases and J by 5 bases. The CDR3 is made up of 14 amino acids. The variable domain in full, with the rest retrieved from reference TRBV19 and TRBJ1-1, is DGGITQSPKYLFRKEGQNVTLSCEQNLNHDAMYWYRQDPGQGLRLIYYSQIVNDFQKGDIAEGYSVSREKKESFPLTVTSAQKNPTAFYLCASSIGAGGTEAFFGQGTRLTVV.

The rearrangement links TRBV5-1 to TRBJ2-5; unclear D gene. The germline V gene encodes CDR1 SGHRS and CDR2 YFSETQ. The length of the CDR3 is 13 residues. Deletions cut 6 bases from V and 5 bases from J, with 14 bases between. As DNA, the CDR3 is TGCGCCAGCATGACCCGCCCAGGCGAGACCCAGTACTTC. Amino acid sequence: CASMTRPGETQYF.

With regard to this clone: The sample has other DNA sequences that encode this CDR3 too. This chain joins TRBV9 and TRBJ2-3; TRBD2 is a possible D gene (5 bases). The germline gives CDR1 SGDLS, CDR2 YYNGEE. CDR3 length: 14 residues. Trimming left V 3 bases short and J 0 bases short, with 8 bases between. The CDR3 sequence: CASSATGSTDTQYF. CDR3 sequence (DNA): TGTGCCAGCAGCGCCACGGGGAGCACAGATACGCAGTATTTT.

The chain couples TRBV28 to TRBJ1-1; D is ambiguous. The V gene's germline CDR1 is MDHEN and CDR2 SYDVKM. Deletions cut 3 bases from V and 3 bases from J, with 8 bases between. This CDR3 has 13 amino acids. The CDR3 bases are TGTGCCAGCAGTTTCCCCATCCACACTGAAGCTTTCTTT. It is translated as CASSFPIHTEAFF. Variable domain in full (rest from reference TRBV28 and TRBJ1-1): DVKVTQSSRYLVKRTGEKVFLECVQDMDHENMFWYRQDPGLGLRLIYFSYDVKMKEKGDIPEGYSVSREKKERFSLILESASTNQTSMYLCASSFPIHTEAFFGQGTRLTVV.

This clone turned up a few times. V usage is TRBV21-1 and J usage is TRBJ2-7; the D segment call TRBD2 is taken from the table without a DNA check. TRBV21-1 is a pseudogene segment. The CDR3 is made up of 20 amino acids. In nucleotides, the CDR3 is TGTGCCAGCAGCAAAGTTCTTTGGAGACTAGCGGGGGGGCAAATCAACGAGCAGTACTTC. Protein sequence: CASSKVLWRLAGGQINEQYF.